This is a list of T cell receptor beta chains from one sample in a study of T cell changes during pregnancy in multiple sclerosis. The assay was immunoSEQ multiplex PCR, and TCRdb's table has in-frame clones only and misses some. The sample includes 95,000 to 100,000 clones, 80% to 95% of them seen just once. The source was peripheral blood, collected in the second trimester of pregnancy. The receptors shown here come from a female donor with multiple sclerosis, enrolled in a pregnancy study. CDR3s include the opening cysteine and the closing phenylalanine or tryptophan. The D gene is left open where the match is weak. For some rows the clone size is stated as once, few or many, or as a class when expanded; others skip it.

NA | NA | TRBJ1-1 | TRBV12-5 | TGTGCTAGTGCCGGAGAGGGAGAAGGGCGGGGGGCTTTCTTT | CASAGEGEGRGAFF
TRBD1 | NA | TRBJ1-3 | TRBV28 | TGTGCCAGCAGTTTAAGGGGAGGGACAGGGGGTTTTGAAAACACCATATATTTT | CASSLRGGTGGFENTIYF
NA | once | TRBJ1-1 | TRBV9 | TGTGCCAGCACTCCCCTCCGAGGCACTGAAGCTTTCTTT | CASTPLRGTEAFF
NA | NA | TRBJ1-4 | TRBV14 | TGTGCCAGCAGCCAAGATATGGGGACTGGCGAAAAACTGTTTTTT | CASSQDMGTGEKLFF
TRBD1 | NA | TRBJ1-2 | TRBV6-5 | TGTGCCAGCAGTTACTCGACAGGGGGCTATGGCTACACCTTC | CASSYSTGGYGYTF
NA | NA | TRBJ1-5 | TRBV21-1 | TGTGCCAGCAGCAAAGAGGCCACAGCCGCCCAGAATCAGCCCCAGCATTTT | CASSKEATAAQNQPQHF
TRBD2 | NA | TRBJ2-2 | TRBV6-4 | TGTGCCAGCAGTGATGGGGGGGACACCGGGGAGCTGTTTTTT | CASSDGGDTGELFF
TRBD1 | NA | TRBJ2-3 | TRBV28 | TGTGCCAGCAGTACCCAGAAGGACAGGAGCGCGCAGTATTTT | CASSTQKDRSAQYF
NA | NA | TRBJ2-7 | TRBV4-1 | TGCGCCAGCAGCCAAGAAGGCACGGGAACCTACGAGCAGTACTTC | CASSQEGTGTYEQYF
TRBD1 | NA | TRBJ2-2 | TRBV5-1 | TGCGCCAGCAGCACACACCGACAGGGGACTAACACCGGGGAGCTGTTTTTT | CASSTHRQGTNTGELFF
TRBD1 | NA | TRBJ2-2 | TRBV5-1 | TGCGCCAGCAGCCTAGTCAGGGGGTTGGACACCGGGGAGCTGTTTTTT | CASSLVRGLDTGELFF
NA | NA | TRBJ1-3 | TRBV15 | TGTGCCACCAGTAACCTACAGAGCTCTGGAAACACCATATATTTT | CATSNLQSSGNTIYF
NA | NA | TRBJ2-3 | TRBV7-9 | TGTGCCAGCAGCGTTGGACAGAGCACAGATACGCAGTATTTT | CASSVGQSTDTQYF
NA | NA | TRBJ1-1 | TRBV6-1 | TGTGCCAGCAGCATGACAGTAAAGAACACTGAAGCTTTCTTT | CASSMTVKNTEAFF
NA | NA | TRBJ1-1 | TRBV7-8 | TGTGCCAGCAGCTTAGGTGGGCAGGGTAGGACTGAAGCTTTCTTT | CASSLGGQGRTEAFF
TRBD1 | NA | TRBJ1-5 | TRBV19 | TGTGCCAGTAGTATTAAGAGGGGGCCTGGCAATCAGCCCCAGCATTTT | CASSIKRGPGNQPQHF
NA | NA | TRBJ1-2 | TRBV7-8 | TGTGCCAGCAGCTTACTAACAGGGTATGGCTACACCTTC | CASSLLTGYGYTF
TRBD1 | NA | TRBJ2-7 | TRBV4-3 | TGCGCCAGCAGCCAGGCAGGGGGCGAGCAGTACTTC | CASSQAGGEQYF
NA | NA | TRBJ2-4 | TRBV19 | TGTGCCAGTAGTAACCCGCTAGCGACCAAAAACATTCAGTACTTC | CASSNPLATKNIQYF
TRBD2 | NA | TRBJ2-7 | TRBV28 | TGTGCCAGTAGCGGGTCTTACGAGCAGTACTTC | CASSGSYEQYF
TRBD2 | once | TRBJ2-7 | TRBV6-5 | TGTGCCAGCAGTTACTCGGGGAGCGGGGGCTCCTACGAGCAGTACTTC | CASSYSGSGGSYEQYF
TRBD2 | once | TRBJ2-3 | TRBV15 | TGTGCCACCAGCAGAAAAACTAGCGGGAGAGTCGCAGATACGCAGTATTTT | CATSRKTSGRVADTQYF
TRBD2 | NA | TRBJ2-3 | TRBV9 | TGTGCCAGCAGCGGAGTAGGAGCGGGAGAGACAGATACGCAGTATTTT | CASSGVGAGETDTQYF
NA | NA | TRBJ1-1 | TRBV18 | TGTGCCAGCTCGTCCCTAGATATGGTCACTGAAGCTTTCTTT | CASSSLDMVTEAFF
NA | NA | TRBJ2-2 | TRBV11-3 | TGTGCCAGCAGCTCGACCGGGGAGCTGTTTTTT | CASSSTGELFF
NA | NA | TRBJ2-1 | TRBV2 | TGTGCCAGCACGGGGAGCTCCTACAATGAGCAGTTCTTC | CASTGSSYNEQFF
TRBD2 | NA | TRBJ2-7 | TRBV2 | TGTGCCAGCCGGGTAGCGGGAGGCTCCTACGAGCAGTACTTC | CASRVAGGSYEQYF
TRBD1 | NA | TRBJ2-3 | TRBV5-1 | TGCGCCAGCAGCTTGAGGCCCTGGGACAGGGGCCCAGATACGCAGTATTTT | CASSLRPWDRGPDTQYF
TRBD1 | once | TRBJ2-7 | TRBV2 | TGTGCCAGCGCCGACAGGGGCTCCTACGAGCAGTACTTC | CASADRGSYEQYF
NA | NA | TRBJ1-5 | TRBV2 | TGTGCCAGCAGAGAAGGACTAATCGGCAATCAGCCCCAGCATTTT | CASREGLIGNQPQHF
NA | NA | TRBJ1-5 | TRBV4-2 | TGTGCCAGCAGCCAAGATGAGTCTCAGCAGGGACAATCGATCAATCAGCCCCAGCATTTT | CASSQDESQQGQSINQPQHF
TRBD2 | NA | TRBJ2-7 | TRBV29-1 | TGCAGCGTTATTGCGGGAGGGCTAGGGTACGAGCAGTACTTC | CSVIAGGLGYEQYF
NA | once | TRBJ2-1 | TRBV19 | TGTGCCAGTAGCCCGCTTCTTAGCGAAACTAGCCTTAGGCAGTTCTTC | CASSPLLSETSLRQFF
TRBD2 | NA | TRBJ2-7 | TRBV7-8 | TGTGCCAGCAGGCAGGGAGGGGTCTACGAGCAGTACTTC | CASRQGGVYEQYF
NA | NA | TRBJ2-1 | TRBV7-3 | TGTGCCAGCAGCTTGGCTTCGGGTAATGAGCAGTTCTTC | CASSLASGNEQFF
NA | NA | TRBJ1-1 | TRBV27 | TGTGCCAGCAGTTTATTTGGCGGTCAAGCTTTCTTT | CASSLFGGQAFF
NA | NA | TRBJ2-5 | TRBV9 | TGTGCCAGCAGCGCCGGAGGGGTTCAAGAGACCCAGTACTTC | CASSAGGVQETQYF
TRBD1 | NA | TRBJ2-2 | TRBV19 | TGTGCCAGTAGTATAGTTGACAGGGGATCCGGGGAGCTGTTTTTT | CASSIVDRGSGELFF
TRBD1 | NA | TRBJ2-3 | TRBV6-5 | TGTGCCACTAAGAGGGGGCTCACAGATACGCAGTATTTT | CATKRGLTDTQYF
TRBD1 | NA | TRBJ1-5 | TRBV19 | TGTGCCAGTAGTACGGGACAGCAAGGTCAGCCCCAGCATTTT | CASSTGQQGQPQHF
NA | NA | TRBJ2-7 | TRBV2 | TGTGCCAGCGAGAGCTCCTACGAGCAGTACTTC | CASESSYEQYF
TRBD2 | NA | TRBJ2-1 | TRBV30 | TGTGCCTGGAGTTTCGGCGGGAGTTTGTACAATGAGCAGTTCTTC | CAWSFGGSLYNEQFF
TRBD1 | NA | TRBJ1-5 | TRBV5-1 | TGCGCCAGCAGCTTGAAGGGACAGGACGGCAATCAGCCCCAGCATTTT | CASSLKGQDGNQPQHF
NA | NA | TRBJ2-5 | TRBV13 | TGTGCCAGCAGCTTAGTACGGGGACAAGGAGAGACCCAGTACTTC | CASSLVRGQGETQYF
NA | NA | TRBJ2-7 | TRBV6-1 | TGTGCCAGCAGTCCCGGGACTGTATCCTACGAGCAGTACTTC | CASSPGTVSYEQYF